This is a list of T cell receptor beta chains from one sample in a study of blood T cell repertoires in COVID-19. Assay used: immunoSEQ multiplex PCR; TCRdb lists only in-frame clones, some missing. The sample has about 270,000 clones, around 90% seen once; the top ten hold approximately 4%. Sequencing was done on a sample of PBMCs or T cells enriched from blood (not recorded which). The receptors shown here come from a woman aged 25 to 39 with acute COVID-19. CDR3s include the opening cysteine and the closing phenylalanine or tryptophan. Not all rows give a size; the values are once, few, many and, for expanded clones, a class.

cdr3_length	clone_size	j_call	v_call	cdr3_aa
15	few	TRBJ2-7	TRBV5-6	CASSRRLAGPYEQYF
15	few	TRBJ1-1	TRBV18	CASSPPGVLNTEAFF
14	-	TRBJ1-2	TRBV5-4	CASSFGTDDYGYTF
15	-	TRBJ2-7	TRBV27	CASSWGQGRLHEQYF
15	-	TRBJ2-7	TRBV9	CASSVGGTGVYEQYF
16	once	TRBJ1-6	TRBV19	CASSMGYPGGGSPLHF
14	few	TRBJ1-6	TRBV10-2	CASSVGQGNSPLHF
14	-	TRBJ2-1	TRBV24-1	CATSDPQFRDEQFF
17	-	TRBJ2-1	TRBV24-1	CATSEQTGKSSYNEQFF
16	-	TRBJ1-1	TRBV6-1	CASSGRTGGINTEAFF
13	-	TRBJ2-5	TRBV6-5	CASSPGQGETQYF
16	few	TRBJ2-7	TRBV5-5	CASSPGGGQGAYEQYF
16	-	TRBJ2-1	TRBV9	CASSPDPGQGAYEQFF
17	-	TRBJ2-2	TRBV5-1	CASSRGQGALNTGELFF
16	-	TRBJ2-7	TRBV4-1	CASSQDFWLENYEQYF
16	-	TRBJ1-4	TRBV5-6	CASSLRFVGTNEKLFF
16	-	TRBJ2-7	TRBV4-1	CASSQDWLALTYEQYF
14	-	TRBJ1-6	TRBV6-5	CASSWTTHNSPLHF
14	-	TRBJ2-7	TRBV28	CASSTQGMGYEQYF
16	-	TRBJ2-2	TRBV7-7	CASSPHDTPNTGELFF
16	-	TRBJ2-1	TRBV9	CASSSRSESSYNEQFF
16	-	TRBJ2-2	TRBV7-2	CASSQQRAVNTGELFF
13	-	TRBJ2-7	TRBV6-5	CASTWDRTYEQYF
16	-	TRBJ1-5	TRBV6-1	CASSGDRTYSNQPQHF
11	-	TRBJ1-1	TRBV24-1	CATETRSEAFF
15	-	TRBJ2-7	TRBV4-1	CASSQVFGISYEQYF
14	once	TRBJ2-7	TRBV11-3	CASSLGLDDYEQYF
13	-	TRBJ1-3	TRBV6-5	CASRTGTGNTIYF
13	-	TRBJ1-2	TRBV30	CAEQPFGDYGYTF
17	-	TRBJ2-3	TRBV21-1	CATYSRPGTYCNDTQYF
15	-	TRBJ2-2	TRBV6-6	CASSRQGGDTGELFF
16	-	TRBJ2-2	TRBV19	CASSILAGANTGELFF
12	-	TRBJ2-7	TRBV6-5	CASNVRVYEQYF